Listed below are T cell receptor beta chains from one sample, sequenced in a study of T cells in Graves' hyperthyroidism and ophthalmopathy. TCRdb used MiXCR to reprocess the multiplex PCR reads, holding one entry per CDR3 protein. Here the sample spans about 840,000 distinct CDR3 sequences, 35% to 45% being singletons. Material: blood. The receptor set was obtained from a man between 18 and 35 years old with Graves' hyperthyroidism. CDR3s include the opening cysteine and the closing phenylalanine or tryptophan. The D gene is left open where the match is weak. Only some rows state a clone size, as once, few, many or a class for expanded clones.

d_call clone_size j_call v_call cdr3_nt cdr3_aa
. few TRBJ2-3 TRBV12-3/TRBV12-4 TGTGCCAGCAGCCGACCTCGGGCGGGGAGCACAGATACGCAGTATTTT CASSRPRAGSTDTQYF
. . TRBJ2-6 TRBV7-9 TGTGCCAGCAGCCCCTCGGCCGGGGCCAACGTCCTGGCTTTC CASSPSAGANVLAF
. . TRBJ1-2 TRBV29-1 TGCAGCGTCTCCGGGGGACTCGATGGCTACACCTTC CSVSGGLDGYTF
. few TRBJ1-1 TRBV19 TGTGCCAGTAGTCGGGGGGCTGTGACCACTGAAGCTTTCTTT CASSRGAVTTEAFF
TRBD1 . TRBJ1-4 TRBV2 TGTGCCAGCAGTGTTCCGGGACAGGGGATGCATGAAAAACTGTTTTTT CASSVPGQGMHEKLFF
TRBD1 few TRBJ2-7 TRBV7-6 TGTGCCAGCAGCTTAGAAGGGGGCCCCTACTACGAGCAGTACTTC CASSLEGGPYYEQYF
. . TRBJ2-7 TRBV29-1 TGCAGCGTTGACGGCGACTCCTACGAGCAGTACTTC CSVDGDSYEQYF
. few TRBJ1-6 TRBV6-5 TGTGCCAGCAGTTACTCCAACCCCCCGGACAGCAATTCACCCCTCCACTTT CASSYSNPPDSNSPLHF
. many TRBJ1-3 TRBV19 TGTGCCAGTATCCGGAGCTCTGGAAACACCATATATTTT CASIRSSGNTIYF
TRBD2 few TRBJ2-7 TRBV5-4 TGTGCCAGCAGCCCCAAGGGACTAGCGGGAGCCTACGAGCAGTACTTC CASSPKGLAGAYEQYF
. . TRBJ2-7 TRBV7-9 TGTGCCAGCAGCCGGACAGAGAACGAGCAGTACTTC CASSRTENEQYF
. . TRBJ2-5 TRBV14 TGTGCCAGCAGCCAAGTTAGACAGTTCTTCCAAGAGACCCAGTACTTC CASSQVRQFFQETQYF
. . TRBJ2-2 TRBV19 TGTGCCAGTAGTATCGGGGGGCTTCTAAACACCGGGGAGCTGTTTTTT CASSIGGLLNTGELFF
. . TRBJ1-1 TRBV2 TGTGCCAGCAGTGATAAGCCTCCTCTAGGAGCTTTCTTT CASSDKPPLGAFF
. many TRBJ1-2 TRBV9 TGTGCCAGCAGCCCGCGGACATTGGGGTACGAAGGCTACACCTTC CASSPRTLGYEGYTF
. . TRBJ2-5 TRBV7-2 TGTGCCAGCAGCGCGCGATGGACCTTTAGAGAGACCCAGTACTTC CASSARWTFRETQYF
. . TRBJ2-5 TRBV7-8 TGTGCCAGCAGCCAAGATGGGTCCGAGGAAGAGACCCAGTACTTC CASSQDGSEEETQYF
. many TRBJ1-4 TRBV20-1 TGCAGTGCTAGGGACAGAACTAATGAAAAACTGTTTTTT CSARDRTNEKLFF
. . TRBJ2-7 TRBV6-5 TGTGCCAGCAGTTACAGGGGGCCGGGAGAAGAGCAGTACTTC CASSYRGPGEEQYF
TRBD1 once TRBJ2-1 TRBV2 TGTGCCGGGACCCGGGACAGGGCCCCCAATGAGCAGTTCTTC CAGTRDRAPNEQFF
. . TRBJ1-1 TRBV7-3 TGTGCCAGCAGCGACAGGCAGTTCACTGAAGCTTTCTTT CASSDRQFTEAFF
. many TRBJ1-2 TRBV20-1 TGCAGTGCTAGAGTGGGGGGGAACTATGGCTACACCTTC CSARVGGNYGYTF
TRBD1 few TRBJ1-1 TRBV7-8 TGTGCCAGCAGCCATTATACAGGGGAACCTGAAGCTTTCTTT CASSHYTGEPEAFF
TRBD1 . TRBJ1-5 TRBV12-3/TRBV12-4 TGTGCCAGCAGTTACATGGACAGGGCCCATCAGCCCCAGCATTTT CASSYMDRAHQPQHF
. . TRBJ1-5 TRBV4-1 TGCGCCAGCAGCAGAACACAGGGAACCGGTCAGCCCCAGCATTTT CASSRTQGTGQPQHF
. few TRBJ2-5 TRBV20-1 TGCAGTGCTAGATCTTGGGGGCCCGGTGGAGAGACCCAGTACTTC CSARSWGPGGETQYF